This T cell receptor (beta chain) was documented in a study of blood T cell repertoires in COVID-19. The ends lost 8 bases at V and 4 bases at J; junction bases unmatched: 3. The CDR3 loop spans 13 amino acids. The germline V gene has CDR1 SQVTM and CDR2 ANQGSEA. The method was immunoSEQ multiplex PCR; TCRdb's version includes in-frame clones alone and lacks a portion of them. The sample has over 90,000 clones; around 92% are singletons. This clonotype was sampled from a woman aged 60-75 years with acute or convalescent COVID-19. The V gene is TRBV29-1, the J gene TRBJ2-5, with 14 bases identical to TRBD2. Sequenced material: peripheral blood. CDR3 nucleotides: TGCAGCACTGGACTAGCGGGAGGAGAGACCCAGTACTTC. Its protein product is CSTGLAGGETQYF.